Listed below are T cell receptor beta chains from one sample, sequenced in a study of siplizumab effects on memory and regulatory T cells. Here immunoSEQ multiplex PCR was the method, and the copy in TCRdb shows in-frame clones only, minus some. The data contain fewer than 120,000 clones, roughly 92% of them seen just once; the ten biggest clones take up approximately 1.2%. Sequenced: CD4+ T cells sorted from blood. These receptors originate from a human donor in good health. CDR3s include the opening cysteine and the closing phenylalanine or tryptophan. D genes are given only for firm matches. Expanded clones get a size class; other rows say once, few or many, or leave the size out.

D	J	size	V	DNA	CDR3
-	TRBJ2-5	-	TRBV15	TGTGCCACCAGCAGAGAGGACAGAAAAGAGACCCAGTACTTC	CATSREDRKETQYF
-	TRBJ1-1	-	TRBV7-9	TGTGCCAGCAGCTTAGGGGGGGCGAACACTGAAGCTTTCTTT	CASSLGGANTEAFF
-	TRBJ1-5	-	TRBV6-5	TGTGCCAGCAGTTACGACAGTCTTAATCAGCCCCAGCATTTT	CASSYDSLNQPQHF
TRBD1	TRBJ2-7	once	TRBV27	TGTGCCAGCAGTTCTTCCCGACAGGGGTACGAGCAGTACTTC	CASSSSRQGYEQYF
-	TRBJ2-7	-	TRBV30	TGTGCCTGGGGGAGAGAGAACGAGCAGTACTTC	CAWGRENEQYF
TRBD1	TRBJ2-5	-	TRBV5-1	TGCGCCAGCAGCGTCCGGGACAGGGGGCGCCCGGAGACCCAGTACTTC	CASSVRDRGRPETQYF
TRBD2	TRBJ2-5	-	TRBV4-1	TGCGCCAGCAGCCAAGTATACGGGGGGGCCCAAGAGACCCAGTACTTC	CASSQVYGGAQETQYF
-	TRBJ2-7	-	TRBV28	TGTGCCAGCAGTTTGGGGCCCCACGAGCAGTACTTC	CASSLGPHEQYF
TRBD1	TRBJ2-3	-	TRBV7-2	TGTGCCAGCAGCTTAAACCCAGGGGGCGCAGGGGATACGCAGTATTTT	CASSLNPGGAGDTQYF
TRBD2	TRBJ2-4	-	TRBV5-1	TGCGCCAGCAGCTCACTAGCGTCCAAAAACATTCAGTACTTC	CASSSLASKNIQYF
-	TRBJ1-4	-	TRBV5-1	TGCGCCAGCAGCCCTCAGGGAAGGGAGGATGAAAAACTGTTTTTT	CASSPQGREDEKLFF
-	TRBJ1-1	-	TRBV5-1	TGCGCCAGCAGCGAATCACAGGGAGGCACTGAAGCTTTCTTT	CASSESQGGTEAFF
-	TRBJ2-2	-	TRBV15	TGTGCCACCAGCAGAGTCAGGCTGACGAACACCGGGGAGCTGTTTTTT	CATSRVRLTNTGELFF
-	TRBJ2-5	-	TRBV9	TGTGCCAGCGGGGGGCGTGGGCAAGAGACCCAGTACTTC	CASGGRGQETQYF
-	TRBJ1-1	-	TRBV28	TGTGCCAGCAGTTTTAGTGGGCAGGTTAGTAGTGAAGCTTTCTTT	CASSFSGQVSSEAFF
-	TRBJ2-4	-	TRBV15	TGTGCCACCAGCTCAACAAAGTCCATTCAGTACTTC	CATSSTKSIQYF
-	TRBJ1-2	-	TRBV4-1	TGCGCCAGCAGCCAATTTGGGGTTCTTTCTAGCTATGGCTACACCTTC	CASSQFGVLSSYGYTF
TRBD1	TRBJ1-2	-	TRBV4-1	TGCGCCAGCAGCCAGAGACAGGGAAACTATGGCTACACCTTC	CASSQRQGNYGYTF
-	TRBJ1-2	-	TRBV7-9	TGTGCCAGCAGCAACCGTGGGCGGGCGCGCTGGGGCTACACCTTC	CASSNRGRARWGYTF
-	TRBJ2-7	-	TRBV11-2	TGTGCCAGCAGCTTAGCCTTATACTCCTACGAGCAGTACTTC	CASSLALYSYEQYF
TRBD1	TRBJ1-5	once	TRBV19	TGTGCCAGTTGCGGGCAGGGGGGCAATCAGCCCCAGCATTTT	CASCGQGGNQPQHF
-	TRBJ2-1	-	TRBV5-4	TGTGCCAGCAGCAGATGGACCTACAATGAGCAGTTCTTC	CASSRWTYNEQFF
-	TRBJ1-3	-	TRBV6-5	TGTGCCGTTACCCGGTCGGACTCTGGAAACACCATATATTTT	CAVTRSDSGNTIYF
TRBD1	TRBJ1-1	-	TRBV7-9	TGTGCCAGCAGCTTAGGACAGGGGGTGAACACTGAAGCTTTCTTT	CASSLGQGVNTEAFF
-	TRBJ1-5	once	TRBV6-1	TGTGCCAGCAGCCCTCGTGGGCAGTCAAATCAGCCCCAGCATTTT	CASSPRGQSNQPQHF
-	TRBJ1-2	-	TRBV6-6	TGTGCCAGCAGTTACGACCCGGGACACAGCTATGGCTACACCTTC	CASSYDPGHSYGYTF
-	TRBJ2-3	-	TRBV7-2	TGTGCCAGCAGCTTAGAGAACTACCATACGCAGTATTTT	CASSLENYHTQYF
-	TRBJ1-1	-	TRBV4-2	TGTGCCAGCAGCCAAGCTACGACAAGGACAGAACGTAGGGAAGCTTTCTTT	CASSQATTRTERREAFF
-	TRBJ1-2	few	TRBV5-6	TGTGCCAGCAGCTTGGCCCAGAGGGTTGGTGGCTACACCTTC	CASSLAQRVGGYTF
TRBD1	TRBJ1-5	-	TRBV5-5	TGTGCCAGCAGCTCAACGACAGGGAACAATCAGCCCCAGCATTTT	CASSSTTGNNQPQHF
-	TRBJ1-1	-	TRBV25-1	TGTGCCAGCAGTGGGGAACTAAGGGGGATGCGTGAAGCTTTCTTT	CASSGELRGMREAFF
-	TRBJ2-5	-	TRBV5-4	TGTGCCAGCAGCTTTCGAGACCAAGAGACCCAGTACTTC	CASSFRDQETQYF
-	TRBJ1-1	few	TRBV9	TGTGCCAGCAGCCGAGACGGGCAGAACACTGAAGCTTTCTTT	CASSRDGQNTEAFF
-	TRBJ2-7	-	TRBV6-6	TGTGCCAGCACGGGCAGCTCCTACGAGCAGTACTTC	CASTGSSYEQYF
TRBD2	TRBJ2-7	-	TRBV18	TGTGCCAGCTCATCGTTGACTAGCGGGAGTATCTACGAGCAGTACTTC	CASSSLTSGSIYEQYF
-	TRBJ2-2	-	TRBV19	TGTGCCAGTAGTCCCCGATCCAGGGCCGGGAACACCGGGGAGCTGTTTTTT	CASSPRSRAGNTGELFF
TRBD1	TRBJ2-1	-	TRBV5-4	TGTGCCAGCAGTCCTTTCCTTGGACCGGGACAGGGGCTTCTCAATGAGCAGTTCTTC	CASSPFLGPGQGLLNEQFF
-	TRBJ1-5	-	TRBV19	TGTGCCAGTAGTTTGGGGGGATATGGTAGCAATCAGCCCCAGCATTTT	CASSLGGYGSNQPQHF
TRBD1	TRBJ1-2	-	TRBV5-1	TGCGCCAGCAGCCTACAGGGGGCGGTCGATGGCTACACCTTC	CASSLQGAVDGYTF
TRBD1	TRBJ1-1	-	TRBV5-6	TGTGCCAGCGGCGGGGATACCGGGACAGGGTACACTGAAGCTTTCTTT	CASGGDTGTGYTEAFF
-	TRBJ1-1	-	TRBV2	TGTGCCAGCACCAAAGGGAGGGGCGGCACTGAAGCTTTCTTT	CASTKGRGGTEAFF
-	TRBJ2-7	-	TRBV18	TGTGCCAGCTCACCACCGGGGATTAGATACGAGCAGTACTTC	CASSPPGIRYEQYF